A selection of T cell receptor beta chains follows, all from one sample in a study of CD8+ T cells in alopecia areata. The repertoire was sequenced with immunoSEQ multiplex PCR; TCRdb's copy has only in-frame clones and lacks some. The data hold about 220,000 clones, with under 75% observed a single time. This sample comprised CD4+ T cells sorted from blood, obtained at week 4, from a patient treated with tofacitinib. The receptors stem from a human donor with alopecia areata. The CDR3 runs from the conserved cysteine through the conserved F or W. D genes are given only for firm matches. The listing skips clone size in some rows; elsewhere it reads once, few, many or a size class.

j_gene	len	d_gene	abundance	v_gene	CDR3aa	CDR3nt
TRBJ1-4	11	NA	medium-sized	TRBV25-1	CASSHSDGIHF	TGTGCCAGCAGCCACAGTGACGGAATTCATTTT
TRBJ1-1	11	NA	NA	TRBV30	CAWSASTEAFF	TGTGCCTGGAGTGCCTCCACTGAAGCTTTCTTT
TRBJ2-5	13	TRBD1	NA	TRBV6-5	CASSRDRGETQYF	TGTGCCAGCAGTAGGGACAGGGGAGAGACCCAGTACTTC
TRBJ2-2	16	NA	NA	TRBV7-3	CASSSLQGWDTGELFF	TGTGCCAGCAGCTCCCTTCAGGGATGGGACACCGGGGAGCTGTTTTTT
TRBJ2-6	13	NA	NA	TRBV30	CAWGPSGANVLTF	TGTGCCTGGGGACCCTCTGGGGCCAACGTCCTGACTTTC
TRBJ1-2	13	NA	NA	TRBV25-1	CASEDLRGYGYTF	TGTGCCAGCGAGGATTTGAGGGGCTATGGCTACACCTTC
TRBJ1-2	15	NA	NA	TRBV14	CASSQADSRNYGYTF	TGTGCCAGCAGCCAAGCGGACAGCCGGAACTATGGCTACACCTTC
TRBJ2-6	14	NA	NA	TRBV12-5	CASGTGAGANVLTF	TGTGCTAGTGGCACAGGTGCTGGGGCCAACGTCCTGACTTTC
TRBJ2-3	15	TRBD2	few	TRBV5-1	CASSFLAGTTDTQYF	TGCGCCAGCAGCTTTCTAGCGGGGACCACAGATACGCAGTATTTT
TRBJ2-7	15	TRBD1	NA	TRBV7-2	CASSQTGTGLYEQYF	TGTGCCAGCAGCCAAACCGGGACAGGGCTCTACGAGCAGTACTTC
TRBJ2-2	14	TRBD1	NA	TRBV29-1	CSVGTGGITGELFF	TGCAGCGTGGGCACAGGGGGCATCACCGGGGAGCTGTTTTTT
TRBJ1-1	13	NA	NA	TRBV29-1	CSVDGGVNTEAFF	TGCAGCGTTGATGGGGGCGTGAACACTGAAGCTTTCTTT
TRBJ1-5	15	NA	NA	TRBV6-1	CASSGTVSSNQPQHF	TGTGCCAGCAGTGGGACAGTTTCCAGCAATCAGCCCCAGCATTTT
TRBJ2-6	14	NA	few	TRBV2	CASTLSSGANVLTF	TGTGCCAGCACACTGAGCTCTGGGGCCAACGTCCTGACTTTC
TRBJ2-3	16	TRBD1	NA	TRBV30	CAWSGGTANSTDTQYF	TGTGCCTGGAGTGGGGGGACAGCCAATAGCACAGATACGCAGTATTTT
TRBJ2-3	15	NA	few	TRBV5-1	CASSLRQVGTDTQYF	TGCGCCAGCAGCTTGAGACAGGTGGGCACAGATACGCAGTATTTT
TRBJ2-7	13	NA	once	TRBV7-7	CASSLARDYEQYF	TGTGCCAGCAGCTTAGCGCGAGACTACGAGCAGTACTTC
TRBJ1-4	12	NA	NA	TRBV6-5	CASTQTGEKLFF	TGTGCCAGCACCCAAACGGGTGAAAAACTGTTTTTT
TRBJ2-2	15	NA	NA	TRBV9	CASSVVGMNTGELFF	TGTGCCAGCAGCGTAGTAGGGATGAACACCGGGGAGCTGTTTTTT
TRBJ2-1	15	NA	NA	TRBV4-3	CASSQGNRDSNEQFF	TGCGCCAGCAGCCAAGGAAACAGGGATTCCAATGAGCAGTTCTTC
TRBJ2-7	16	NA	NA	TRBV11-2	CASSSNFVWGRYEQYF	TGTGCCAGCAGCTCCAACTTCGTCTGGGGGCGATATGAGCAGTACTTC
TRBJ2-7	12	NA	NA	TRBV10-1	CASSEDSSLQYF	TGCGCCAGCAGTGAGGACAGTTCGCTGCAGTACTTC
TRBJ1-5	12	NA	NA	TRBV2	CAISDGAKPQHF	TGTGCCATCTCCGACGGGGCAAAGCCCCAGCATTTT
TRBJ1-1	15	NA	NA	TRBV7-2	CASSWPGRGKTEAFF	TGTGCCAGCAGCTGGCCGGGACGGGGAAAAACTGAAGCTTTCTTT
TRBJ1-1	13	NA	NA	TRBV7-3	CASSSGGNTEAFF	TGTGCCAGCAGCTCCGGGGGAAACACTGAAGCTTTCTTT
TRBJ2-1	15	TRBD1	NA	TRBV15	CATSSPGTGGGEQFF	TGTGCCACCAGCAGTCCCGGGACAGGGGGTGGTGAGCAGTTCTTC
TRBJ2-3	15	NA	NA	TRBV7-9	CASSLPPGGTDTQYF	TGTGCCAGCAGCTTACCCCCGGGGGGCACAGATACGCAGTATTTT
TRBJ1-5	14	NA	NA	TRBV30	CAWTQGFSNQPQHF	TGTGCCTGGACCCAGGGCTTTAGCAATCAGCCCCAGCATTTT
TRBJ1-5	14	NA	NA	TRBV10-2	CASSEGRANQPQHF	TGCGCCAGCAGTGAGGGCAGGGCCAATCAGCCCCAGCATTTT
TRBJ1-2	12	TRBD1	NA	TRBV29-1	CSVTDRGFSYTF	TGCAGCGTGACCGACAGGGGATTTAGCTACACCTTC
TRBJ2-1	13	TRBD1	NA	TRBV29-1	CSVEATGFGEQFF	TGCAGCGTTGAAGCGACAGGGTTCGGTGAGCAGTTCTTC
TRBJ1-5	16	NA	NA	TRBV4-1	CASSQAGRGHNQPQHF	TGCGCCAGCAGCCAAGCTGGCAGGGGACATAATCAGCCCCAGCATTTT
TRBJ1-2	14	TRBD1	NA	TRBV2	CASSMGARGQGYTF	TGTGCCAGCAGTATGGGTGCGAGGGGGCAGGGCTACACCTTC
TRBJ1-6	17	NA	NA	TRBV25-1	CASSEYLGQGGNSPLHF	TGTGCCAGCAGTGAATATTTGGGGCAGGGAGGGAATTCACCCCTCCACTTT
TRBJ2-4	14	NA	NA	TRBV10-3	CAISATGGENIQYF	TGTGCCATCAGTGCCACAGGTGGGGAAAACATTCAGTACTTC
TRBJ2-1	15	TRBD1	NA	TRBV2	CASSRDSSTGNEQFF	TGTGCCAGCAGCCGGGACAGCTCCACGGGTAATGAGCAGTTCTTC
TRBJ1-1	16	NA	NA	TRBV7-2	CASSLTRGTLNTEAFF	TGTGCCAGCAGCTTAACTCGCGGCACGCTGAACACTGAAGCTTTCTTT
TRBJ2-6	17	NA	NA	TRBV10-3	CAISESIGASGANVLTF	TGTGCCATCAGTGAGTCGATTGGGGCGTCTGGGGCCAACGTCCTGACTTTC
TRBJ2-7	13	NA	many	TRBV15	CATSRDTGDEQYF	TGTGCCACCAGCAGGGACACGGGGGACGAGCAGTACTTC
TRBJ2-3	16	NA	NA	TRBV7-2	CASSLVPGRSTDTQYF	TGTGCCAGCAGCTTAGTCCCGGGGAGGAGCACAGATACGCAGTATTTT
TRBJ2-2	15	TRBD1	NA	TRBV6-5	CASFITGTGDGELFF	TGTGCCAGCTTCATTACCGGGACAGGGGACGGGGAGCTGTTTTTT
TRBJ2-5	13	NA	NA	TRBV7-3	CASSLIREETQYF	TGTGCCAGCAGCTTAATAAGGGAAGAGACCCAGTACTTC
TRBJ2-1	17	NA	NA	TRBV11-2	CASSQDKGPKPYNEQFF	TGTGCCAGCAGCCAAGATAAAGGCCCCAAACCCTACAATGAGCAGTTCTTC
TRBJ1-5	14	NA	many	TRBV9	CASSPSLENQPQHF	TGTGCCAGCAGCCCAAGCCTGGAGAATCAGCCCCAGCATTTT
TRBJ2-7	14	TRBD1	NA	TRBV27	CASRPGQGAYEQYF	TGTGCCAGCAGGCCGGGACAGGGGGCCTACGAGCAGTACTTC
TRBJ2-1	12	NA	NA	TRBV29-1	CSVDKTHNEQFF	TGCAGCGTTGATAAAACTCACAATGAGCAGTTCTTC